This entry concerns a single T cell receptor (beta chain). It has no known antigen specificity. Base qualities were left out, and no much larger clone turns up one base away. Including the terminal cysteine and phenylalanine, the CDR3 comprises 14 residues. Only the CDR3 part of the read is kept: 42 bases, read in frame from the first base. Trimming costs V 7 bases and J 3 bases, and their ends lie 13 bases apart. The germline V gene encodes CDR1 SEHNR and CDR2 FQNEAQ (reference sequence). Whole blood was collected in K2EDTA tubes by collaborating institutions according to the institutions' own protocols. Collaborator samples were shipped for TCRbeta analysis as frozen whole blood, isolated PBMCs, or DNA extracted from either sample type. These data come from a study of blood T cell repertoires in COVID-19 (dated by TCRdb to the early 2020s). Regarding the complete study: Collaborator samples came from the United States, Italy and Spain and covered acute and convalescent phases of COVID-19. The prospective study material was composed of cDNA or gDNA derived from T cells, B-cell-depleted T cells, or PBMCs. Subjects who had been exposed to COVID-19, were actively infected with it, or had recovered from it provided the deeply sampled blood TCRbeta repertoires that made up the dataset. The repertoires were released in a freely available public database meant as a resource for research on the immune response to SARS-CoV-2. Samples came from the ongoing ImmuneRACE study (first 160 participants) plus 1,254 subjects from 6 global collaborators. Nearly every sample came with metadata listing a de-identified subject ID, COVID-19 status, age in years and sex. Where available, HLA class I and class II types were obtained from metadata supplied by the sample provider rather than from assay-based typing. General study outcomes and caveats: How much clinical and demographic metadata was included differed by source and by participant, and the metadata was provided uncurated.

TCRbeta CDR3 regions were amplified from genomic DNA using the immunoSEQ Assay, a bias-controlled multiplex PCR. The authors' analysis ran thus. The number of nucleated cells in each sample was estimated by amplification of reference gene primers within the assay. To quantify the absolute abundance of each unique TCRbeta CDR3 rearrangement, sequence reads were collapsed and filtered. For each sample, productive Simpson clonality was calculated by taking the square root of Simpson's diversity index across productive rearrangements. Not all clones reach the TCRdb copy of this immuneACCESS table, which keeps in-frame sequences only. Checked studies attribute under half of the gap to unresolved V genes and leave the rest unexplained. Clonal size and the V and J genes are those of that table, whereas D and trimming came from the DNA. This sample comprises fewer than 100,000 clones, 84% of them detected only once. The ten largest clones take up more than 20% of the sample.

The sequencing sample was made of peripheral blood. The TCR was taken from a woman between 50 and 59 years old with acute or convalescent COVID-19. This chain joins TRBV7-9 to TRBJ1-5, with TRBD1 perhaps the D gene, on 6 matching bases. The CDR3 protein sequence reads: CASTTGGHNQPQHF. The nucleotides are TGTGCCAGCACCACCGGGGGGCACAATCAGCCCCAGCATTTT.